This T cell receptor beta chain was recovered during a study of OX40 agonist ivuxolimab in advanced cancers. The CDR3 runs 15 residues. In germline, CDR1 is SGDLS, CDR2 YYNGEE. The V end was cut by 4 bases, the J end by 3 bases, with 17 bases between. The repertoire was sequenced with immunoSEQ multiplex PCR; TCRdb's copy has only in-frame clones and lacks some. The table records tens of thousands of clones, less than 85% of them present only once. In this sample, this clone turned up a few times. The specimen comprised CD4+ or CD8+ T cells sorted from blood, sampled in a trial of the OX40 agonist ivuxolimab. The TCR was taken from an adult with an advanced solid tumor such as melanoma, head and neck, liver or kidney cancer. V usage is TRBV9 and J usage is TRBJ2-7, with D perhaps assigned TRBD1 or TRBD2 (5 bases each). The chain's CDR3 is CASSLLPGDGYEQYF. The DNA of the CDR3 is TGTGCCAGCAGCCTTTTACCCGGGGACGGCTACGAGCAGTACTTC.